This T cell receptor beta chain came from a study of regulatory T cells in long-lasting Graves disease. Germline CDR1 reads SQVTM; CDR2 reads ANQGSEA. The CDR3 consists of 12 residues. The ends were cut back, 5 bases at V and 1 base at J, with 8 bases in the middle. Library construction for TCR beta used iRepertoire HTBI primers and Arm-PCR of CDR3 regions. TCRdb re-analysed the multiplex PCR reads in MiXCR, keeping a single row per CDR3 protein. The sample includes 540,000 or so distinct CDR3 sequences, about 13% seen only once; the top ten take about 9.1%. Study findings and constraints: Sampling was limited to peripheral blood rather than thyroid tissue.

Of note for this clonotype: Its antigen is as yet unknown.

Time point reported: newly diagnosed GD, antithyroid drugs for less than 3 months. Making the TCR library involved RNA that had been extracted from PBMCs. With EDTA tubes as the receptacles, about 10 milliliters of peripheral blood were drawn. These data also featured in a second study, about T cells in Graves' hyperthyroidism and ophthalmopathy. That work contributes: A model using 13 V-J features told ophthalmopathy apart from stable hyperthyroidism.

This chain connects TRBV29-1 to TRBJ2-5, with D possibly TRBD1 on 5 matching bases. The sequence was collected from a man aged 25 to 40 with Graves disease. Source: peripheral blood mononuclear cells (PBMCs), taken at new diagnosis, from a patient treated with antithyroid drugs. The DNA of the CDR3 is TGCAGCGTTCTAGGGGCCCAAGAGACCCAGTACTTC. Its protein is CSVLGAQETQYF.